This record covers a single TCR beta chain. TCRdb's table, derived via immunoSEQ multiplex PCR, lists solely in-frame clones and lacks some. The sample holds approximately 100,000 clones, 85% to 90% seen once. This entry comes from a study of control samples from healthy donors and cancer patients. The V gene's germline CDR1 is MGHRA and CDR2 YSYEKL. The V and J ends lost 0 bases and 1 base respectively, with 6 bases between them. This CDR3 is built from 14 residues. The TCR originated in a woman in her thirties or forties in good health. The rearrangement joins TRBV4-1 to TRBJ1-1; D is unclear. Sequencing used blood. The CDR3 here is CASSQDRRNTEAFF. In DNA form, the CDR3 reads TGCGCCAGCAGCCAAGACAGGAGGAACACTGAAGCTTTCTTT.